These 18 T cell receptor beta chains share one sample of origin, sequenced in a study of blood T cell repertoires in COVID-19. Produced via immunoSEQ multiplex PCR; TCRdb's table is partial and in-frame only. The sample has hundreds of thousands of clones, roughly 90% seen once. The sequencing input was PBMCs or T cells enriched from blood (not recorded which). These receptors originate from a man aged 60 to 75 who had recovered from COVID-19.

As regards this clone: The CDR3 does not close with the conserved phenylalanine or tryptophan, likely indicating a read error. CDR3 sequence: CASSLGPSGRGNYGYTL. CDR3 DNA: TGTGCCAGCAGCTTAGGGCCCTCGGGCAGGGGGAACTATGGCTACACCCTC. The rearrangement links TRBV7-8 to TRBJ1-2, with 7 bases matching TRBD1. CDR1 and CDR2 (germline): SGHVS, FQNEAQ. V trimming: 1 base; J trimming: 2 bases; junction bases outside the gene matches: 10. The CDR3 has 17 amino acids.

V is TRBV11-1 and J is TRBJ2-1; 8 bases align to TRBD1. Germline values: CDR1 SGHAT, CDR2 FQDESV (reference sequence). The CDR3 has 15 residues. The ends lost 3 bases at V and 4 bases at J; junction bases unmatched: 5. CDR3 residues: CASSFAGGPYNEQFF. The DNA for the CDR3 is TGTGCCAGCAGCTTCGCAGGGGGCCCTTACAATGAGCAGTTCTTC. Together with reference TRBV11-1 and TRBJ2-1, the CDR3 gives the full variable domain: EAEVAQSPRYKITEKSQAVAFWCDPISGHATLYWYRQILGQGPELLVQFQDESVVDDSQLPKDRFSAERLKGVDSTLKIQPAELGDSAMYLCASSFAGGPYNEQFFGPGTRLTVL.

This chain links TRBV9 with TRBJ1-2; D is possibly TRBD1 (5 bases). CDR1 is SGDLS and CDR2 is YYNGEE in the germline V gene. This CDR3 has 16 residues. V lost 1 base to trimming and J lost 8 bases, with 21 bases between them. CDR3 sequence: CASSVSQGLVSWGYTF. The CDR3 DNA reads TGTGCCAGCAGCGTATCGCAGGGTTTGGTTTCGTGGGGCTACACCTTC.

The chain is built from TRBV5-1 and TRBJ2-3, with a tentative D call TRBD1 (5 bases). The CDR3 sequence is 13 residues long. The V and J ends lost 3 bases and 2 bases respectively, with 7 bases between them. Germline CDR1 is SGHRS and CDR2 is YFSETQ. CDR3 sequence (DNA): TGCGCCAGCAGCTCAGGGATCACAGATACGCAGTATTTT. Its translation: CASSSGITDTQYF. The variable domain in full, with the rest retrieved from reference TRBV5-1 and TRBJ2-3, is KAGVTQTPRYLIKTRGQQVTLSCSPISGHRSVSWYQQTPGQGLQFLFEYFSETQRNKGNFPGRFSGRQFSNSRSEMNVSTLELGDSALYLCASSSGITDTQYFGPGTRLTVL.

The gene calls are TRBV5-5 and TRBJ2-1; D is unclear. Germline CDR1 is SGHKS and CDR2 is YYEKEE (reference sequence). The CDR3 totals 14 residues. V was cut by 4 bases and J by 7 bases, with 15 bases left in between. This chain's CDR3 is CASSPTVAGNEQFF. CDR3 nucleotides: TGTGCCAGCAGCCCGACTGTGGCTGGGAATGAGCAGTTCTTC.

This clone was counted a single time. This sequence joins TRBV24-1 and TRBJ2-1; D uncertain. The CDR3 is 11 residues long. V dropped 7 bases and J dropped 6 bases, with 6 bases sitting between them. The germline V gene encodes CDR1 KGHDR and CDR2 SFDVKD. The CDR3 bases are TGTGCCACCAGCGATCGCAATGAGCAGTTCTTC. It specifies CATSDRNEQFF.

The CDR3 DNA reads as TGTGCCAGTCAATTTGCCGGGACAGATTACCGAAGGAACACCGGGGAGCTGTTTTTT. The encoded protein is CASQFAGTDYRRNTGELFF. This rearrangement joins TRBV19 to TRBJ2-2, with 7 bases fitting TRBD1. Trimming cost V 8 bases and J 1 base; bases outside gene matches: 19. The CDR3 contains 19 residues. The V gene's germline CDR1 is LNHDA and CDR2 SQIVND (reference sequence).

The chain couples TRBV6-5 to TRBJ2-7, with 8 bases matching TRBD1. In germline, CDR1 is MNHEY, CDR2 SVGAGI. The CDR3 sequence is 15 residues long. The V gene end was trimmed by 6 bases and the J gene end by 5 bases; junction bases not matched to a gene: 12. In DNA form, the CDR3 reads TGTGCCAGCAGCGTGGTCGGACAGGGAGTGAACGAGCAGTACTTC. Translation: CASSVVGQGVNEQYF.

The chain is built from TRBV7-2 and TRBJ2-7, with D possibly TRBD2 on 7 matching bases. The CDR3 is made up of 14 amino acids. Trimming shortened V by 5 bases and J by 5 bases, and 16 bases separated the two germline ends. Germline CDR1 and CDR2: SGHTA and FQGNSA. CDR3 DNA: TGTGCCAGCAGCGGGGGGGGCGCGGCTCACGAGCAGTACTTC. This gives the protein CASSGGGAAHEQYF.

The J gene is TRBJ1-1, the V gene TRBV10-2; 7 nucleotides line up with TRBD1. This CDR3 spans 14 amino acids. V lost 6 bases to trimming and J lost 4 bases; unmatched junction nucleotides: 8. Germline V CDR1 and CDR2: WSHSY, SAAADI. The CDR3 here is CASRQGSPGTEAFF. CDR3 DNA: TGCGCCAGCAGACAGGGGAGCCCGGGCACTGAAGCTTTCTTT.

This chain uses TRBV4-3 with TRBJ2-3, with a weak D call TRBD2 (7 bases). V lost 4 bases, J lost 4 bases, and 18 bases lay in between. This CDR3 has 16 residues. Per germline, CDR1 LGHNA and CDR2 YSLEER. The chain's CDR3 is CASSPYGRGGPDTQYF. The CDR3 region has the DNA TGCGCCAGCAGCCCCTATGGGAGGGGGGGCCCAGATACGCAGTATTTT.

This chain links TRBV11-3 with TRBJ2-5, with D perhaps TRBD2 (6 bases). V lost 3 bases to trimming and J lost 5 bases, with 16 bases between them. This CDR3 has 15 amino acids. CDR1 and CDR2 (germline): SGHNT, YENEEA. CDR3 nucleotide sequence: TGTGCCAGCAGCTTTGGAGGAGATGCGGGGGAGACCCAGTACTTC. It encodes CASSFGGDAGETQYF.

The genes are TRBV5-1 and TRBJ2-1, with 12 bases identical to TRBD1. Germline V CDR1 and CDR2: SGHRS, YFSETQ. Trimming took 1 base from V and 7 from J; bases not matched to a gene: 6. The CDR3 extends over 16 amino acids. For the CDR3, the DNA is TGCGCCAGCAGCTTGTCAGGGACAGGGGGCAGGAATGAGCAGTTCTTC. It codes for CASSLSGTGGRNEQFF.

The chain employs TRBV2 and TRBJ1-2; maybe TRBD1 (6 bases). The CDR3 loop spans 16 amino acids. Trimming shortened V by 4 bases and J by 1 base, and 16 bases separated the two germline ends. Germline lookup yields CDR1 SNHLY and CDR2 FYNNEI. The CDR3 reads CASSVRDRSYNYGYTF. The CDR3 bases are TGTGCCAGCAGTGTTCGAGACAGGTCTTATAACTATGGCTACACCTTC. Based on the CDR3 plus reference TRBV2 and TRBJ1-2, the full variable domain is EPEVTQTPSHQVTQMGQEVILRCVPISNHLYFYWYRQILGQKVEFLVSFYNNEISEKSEIFDDQFSVERPDGSNFTLKIRSTKLEDSAMYFCASSVRDRSYNYGYTFGSGTRLTVV.

As for this clone: This CDR3 is also generated by other DNA sequences in the sample. This rearrangement joins TRBV7-2 to TRBJ2-7; 8 bases align to TRBD1. This CDR3 contains 14 residues. CDR1 SGHTA and CDR2 FQGNSA come from the germline V gene. Trimming at V came to 3 bases and at J to 2 bases, leaving 3 bases not matched to a gene. The CDR3 DNA sequence: TGTGCCAGCAGCTTCGACAGGGGTACCTACGAGCAGTACTTC. Amino acids: CASSFDRGTYEQYF.

The chain links TRBV3-1 (or the pseudogene TRBV3-2) to TRBJ1-5, with TRBD1 as a possible D gene (5 bases). This CDR3 comprises 13 residues. The V gene's germline CDR1 is LGHDT and CDR2 YNNKEL (reference sequence). Trimming left V 8 bases short and J 5 bases short, with 13 bases between. CDR3 bases: TGTGCCAGCGCCGCCAGGGAGGATCAGCCCCAGCATTTT. Its protein is CASAAREDQPQHF.

The V call is TRBV18, the J call TRBJ1-4; 8 bases agree with TRBD1. CDR3 size: 15 residues. CDR1 is KGHSH and CDR2 is LQKENI in the germline V gene. Trimming cost V 1 base and J 12 bases; bases outside gene matches: 10. CDR3 DNA sequence: TGTGCCAGCTCACCACTCGGACAGGGAGGCATAGAACTGTTTTTT. Its translation: CASSPLGQGGIELFF. Full variable domain (rest looked up from reference TRBV18 and TRBJ1-4): NAGVMQNPRHLVRRRGQEARLRCSPMKGHSHVYWYRQLPEEGLKFMVYLQKENIIDESGMPKERFSAEFPKEGPSILRIQQVVRGDSAAYFCASSPLGQGGIELFFGSGTQLSVL.

The chain uses TRBV9 and TRBJ1-1; 7 bases map to TRBD1. Looked up from germline, CDR1 is SGDLS and CDR2 is YYNGEE. The length of the CDR3 is 16 residues. The ends lost 0 bases at V and 1 base at J; junction bases unmatched: 6. CDR3 sequence (DNA): TGTGCCAGCAGCGTAGTGGCAGGGGGTAGGAACACTGAAGCTTTCTTT. Protein product: CASSVVAGGRNTEAFF.